This T cell receptor beta chain is drawn from a study of cytomegalovirus exposure and HLA in healthy donors. Comment on this clone: At one of its ends the junction is not consistent with the germline gene, which may arise from a read error.

PCR involved 60 Vbeta and 13 Jbeta primers. TCRdb keeps only in-frame clones here, not all; method: immunoSEQ multiplex PCR. Here the sample spans about 130,000 clones, around 70% being singletons. This CDR3 contains 15 residues. CDR1 is SEHNR and CDR2 is FQNEAQ in the germline V gene (reference sequence). This chain uses TRBV7-9 with TRBJ1-1; tentatively, D is TRBD1 (6 bases). The TCR sequence derives from a human donor in good health. Sequenced input: PBMCs. CDR3 residues: CSSSPRGHENTEAFF. CDR3 sequence (DNA): TGTTCCAGCAGCCCGAGGGGACACGAGAACACTGAAGCTTTCTTT.